A selection of T cell receptor beta chains follows, all from one sample in a study of T cell repertoires in cytomegalovirus infection. MiXCR, run by TCRdb on the reads, gives a single entry per CDR3 protein. Of approximately 630,000 distinct CDR3 sequences in the sample, approximately 25% were seen once. Material: CD8+ T cells from PBMCs. The receptors come from a human donor in good health (CMV status not recorded). Some clones in this sample may be carry-over from other donors' samples. The CDR3 runs from the conserved cysteine through the conserved F or W. The order of the fields is clone size, D gene, V gene, J gene, CDR3 protein, CDR3 DNA. The D gene is left open where the match is weak. Rows give clone size only sometimes, using once, few, many, or a class for an expanded clone.

clone size: many
D gene: -
V gene: TRBV7-6
J gene: TRBJ2-1
CDR3 protein: CASSLVGNNEQFF
CDR3 DNA: TGTGCCAGCAGCTTAGTAGGAAACAATGAGCAGTTCTTC

clone size: few
D gene: -
V gene: TRBV6-5
J gene: TRBJ1-2
CDR3 protein: CASSYSGPDYGYTF
CDR3 DNA: TGTGCCAGCAGTTACTCGGGGCCGGACTATGGCTACACCTTC

clone size: -
D gene: TRBD2
V gene: TRBV25-1
J gene: TRBJ2-4
CDR3 protein: CASSGRGGLIQYF
CDR3 DNA: TGTGCCAGCAGCGGACGGGGGGGCCTCATTCAGTACTTC

clone size: -
D gene: TRBD1
V gene: TRBV20-1
J gene: TRBJ1-1
CDR3 protein: CSARGQGPMNTEAFF
CDR3 DNA: TGCAGTGCTAGGGGACAGGGACCGATGAACACTGAAGCTTTCTTT

clone size: many
D gene: -
V gene: TRBV7-8
J gene: TRBJ1-2
CDR3 protein: CASSLDLYGRGYTF
CDR3 DNA: TGTGCCAGCAGCTTAGATCTGTACGGGCGCGGCTACACCTTC

clone size: -
D gene: -
V gene: TRBV10-3
J gene: TRBJ1-2
CDR3 protein: CAIKTGNNGNYGYTF
CDR3 DNA: TGTGCCATCAAGACGGGAAACAACGGGAACTATGGCTACACCTTC

clone size: once
D gene: TRBD1
V gene: TRBV29-1
J gene: TRBJ1-2
CDR3 protein: CSVEDSSRDREVQEYGYTF
CDR3 DNA: TGCAGCGTTGAAGACTCCTCCCGGGACAGGGAGGTTCAGGAGTACGGCTACACCTTC

clone size: many
D gene: -
V gene: TRBV28
J gene: TRBJ1-6
CDR3 protein: CATRGSSYNSPLHF
CDR3 DNA: TGTGCCACCCGCGGGAGCTCCTATAATTCACCCCTCCACTTT

clone size: few
D gene: -
V gene: TRBV6-1
J gene: TRBJ2-3
CDR3 protein: CASRTLGGDTQYF
CDR3 DNA: TGTGCCAGCAGAACCCTAGGGGGGGATACGCAGTATTTT

clone size: -
D gene: -
V gene: TRBV7-8
J gene: TRBJ1-1
CDR3 protein: CASSLWGTPGTEAFF
CDR3 DNA: TGTGCCAGCAGCTTATGGGGGACCCCTGGGACTGAAGCTTTCTTT

clone size: many
D gene: -
V gene: TRBV7-2
J gene: TRBJ2-2
CDR3 protein: CASGTTQSGTGELFF
CDR3 DNA: TGTGCCAGCGGCACGACTCAATCGGGCACCGGGGAGCTGTTTTTT

clone size: few
D gene: TRBD2
V gene: TRBV5-6
J gene: TRBJ2-2
CDR3 protein: CASSPGLAGGMNTGELFF
CDR3 DNA: TGTGCCAGCAGCCCCGGACTAGCGGGGGGCATGAACACCGGGGAGCTGTTTTTT

clone size: -
D gene: -
V gene: TRBV29-1
J gene: TRBJ1-1
CDR3 protein: CSVVIRNTEAFF
CDR3 DNA: TGCAGCGTCGTGATACGGAACACTGAAGCTTTCTTT

clone size: many
D gene: TRBD1
V gene: TRBV2
J gene: TRBJ2-1
CDR3 protein: CASKSGTGNYNEQFF
CDR3 DNA: TGTGCCAGCAAATCCGGGACAGGGAATTACAATGAGCAGTTCTTC

clone size: many
D gene: -
V gene: TRBV7-8
J gene: TRBJ2-7
CDR3 protein: CASSEAYEQYF
CDR3 DNA: TGTGCCAGCAGCGAGGCCTACGAGCAGTACTTC

clone size: -
D gene: -
V gene: TRBV7-9
J gene: TRBJ2-7
CDR3 protein: CASSPHPYEQYF
CDR3 DNA: TGTGCCAGCAGCCCACATCCCTACGAGCAGTACTTC

clone size: -
D gene: -
V gene: TRBV28
J gene: TRBJ2-7
CDR3 protein: CASSLTVKSYEQYF
CDR3 DNA: TGTGCCAGCAGTCTGACAGTGAAATCCTACGAGCAGTACTTC

clone size: many
D gene: -
V gene: TRBV12-3/TRBV12-4
J gene: TRBJ2-1
CDR3 protein: CASTTLLGDEQFF
CDR3 DNA: TGTGCCAGCACAACCCTCCTAGGCGATGAGCAGTTCTTC

clone size: few
D gene: -
V gene: TRBV12-3/TRBV12-4
J gene: TRBJ2-1
CDR3 protein: CASSYAGGGIGQFF
CDR3 DNA: TGTGCCAGCAGTTATGCCGGGGGCGGCATAGGGCAGTTCTTC

clone size: -
D gene: -
V gene: TRBV7-8
J gene: TRBJ1-1
CDR3 protein: CASSLPGTRTEAFF
CDR3 DNA: TGTGCCAGCAGCTTACCGGGGACTAGGACTGAAGCTTTCTTT

clone size: many
D gene: -
V gene: TRBV7-8
J gene: TRBJ1-5
CDR3 protein: CASSLVQEDQPQHF
CDR3 DNA: TGTGCCAGCAGCTTAGTACAGGAGGATCAGCCCCAGCATTTT

clone size: many
D gene: TRBD1
V gene: TRBV6-6
J gene: TRBJ2-5
CDR3 protein: CASSDRGQAETQYF
CDR3 DNA: TGTGCCAGCAGCGACAGGGGGCAAGCGGAGACCCAGTACTTC

clone size: -
D gene: -
V gene: TRBV5-5
J gene: TRBJ1-2
CDR3 protein: CASTSLRDFTYGYTF
CDR3 DNA: TGTGCCAGCACCTCCCTCAGGGACTTCACCTATGGCTACACCTTC

clone size: -
D gene: TRBD1
V gene: TRBV24-1
J gene: TRBJ2-1
CDR3 protein: CATSPPDRVENEQFF
CDR3 DNA: TGTGCCACCAGCCCCCCGGACAGGGTAGAAAATGAGCAGTTCTTC

clone size: few
D gene: -
V gene: TRBV2
J gene: TRBJ2-3
CDR3 protein: CASNGHLSFTDTQYF
CDR3 DNA: TGTGCCAGCAACGGACACCTTTCTTTCACAGATACGCAGTATTTT

clone size: -
D gene: -
V gene: TRBV12-3/TRBV12-4
J gene: TRBJ2-1
CDR3 protein: CASLDDWGAPHNEQFF
CDR3 DNA: TGTGCCAGCCTAGACGACTGGGGGGCCCCTCACAATGAGCAGTTCTTC

clone size: -
D gene: -
V gene: TRBV20-1
J gene: TRBJ2-6
CDR3 protein: CSARPGPYSGANVLTF
CDR3 DNA: TGCAGTGCTAGACCCGGGCCCTACTCTGGGGCCAACGTCCTGACTTTC

clone size: few
D gene: TRBD1
V gene: TRBV6-5
J gene: TRBJ2-7
CDR3 protein: CASSPIFTGGSSYEQYF
CDR3 DNA: TGTGCCAGCAGCCCCATTTTTACAGGGGGCTCCTCCTACGAGCAGTACTTC

clone size: -
D gene: TRBD2
V gene: TRBV6-6
J gene: TRBJ2-4
CDR3 protein: CASSYLAGGPNIQYF
CDR3 DNA: TGTGCCAGCAGTTACTTAGCGGGGGGGCCGAACATTCAGTACTTC

clone size: -
D gene: -
V gene: TRBV9
J gene: TRBJ2-4
CDR3 protein: CASSVAAGDYIQYF
CDR3 DNA: TGTGCCAGCAGCGTAGCGGCAGGGGATTACATTCAGTACTTC

clone size: -
D gene: -
V gene: TRBV4-1
J gene: TRBJ2-5
CDR3 protein: CASSQDSLQGWETQYF
CDR3 DNA: TGCGCCAGCAGCCAAGATTCGCTACAGGGTTGGGAGACCCAGTACTTC

clone size: -
D gene: -
V gene: TRBV20-1
J gene: TRBJ2-5
CDR3 protein: CSATGHIQETQYF
CDR3 DNA: TGCAGTGCCACGGGACACATCCAAGAGACCCAGTACTTC

clone size: -
D gene: -
V gene: TRBV20-1
J gene: TRBJ1-6
CDR3 protein: CSARTESSYNSPLHF
CDR3 DNA: TGCAGTGCTAGGACGGAGAGCTCCTATAATTCACCCCTCCACTTT

clone size: many
D gene: TRBD1
V gene: TRBV7-9
J gene: TRBJ2-7
CDR3 protein: CASSFQGVYEQYF
CDR3 DNA: TGTGCCAGCAGCTTTCAGGGGGTTTACGAGCAGTACTTC

clone size: few
D gene: -
V gene: TRBV7-9
J gene: TRBJ1-4
CDR3 protein: CASSRALEGKLFF
CDR3 DNA: TGTGCCAGCAGCCGGGCCCTGGAAGGAAAACTGTTTTTT

clone size: -
D gene: TRBD2
V gene: TRBV7-4
J gene: TRBJ2-3
CDR3 protein: CASSFLAGGPTDTQYF
CDR3 DNA: TGTGCCAGCAGCTTCCTAGCGGGGGGGCCCACAGATACGCAGTATTTT

clone size: -
D gene: -
V gene: TRBV18
J gene: TRBJ2-2
CDR3 protein: CASSPKGYTGELFF
CDR3 DNA: TGTGCCAGCTCACCAAAAGGATACACCGGGGAGCTGTTTTTT

clone size: many
D gene: -
V gene: TRBV12-3/TRBV12-4
J gene: TRBJ2-2
CDR3 protein: CASSFTGLVGSPNTGELFF
CDR3 DNA: TGTGCCAGCAGTTTTACAGGGCTCGTAGGGAGCCCGAACACCGGGGAGCTGTTTTTT

clone size: few
D gene: TRBD1
V gene: TRBV28
J gene: TRBJ2-4
CDR3 protein: CASSFGRGLDRGNIQYF
CDR3 DNA: TGTGCCAGCAGTTTCGGCAGGGGGCTCGATCGCGGTAACATTCAGTACTTC

clone size: -
D gene: TRBD1
V gene: TRBV6-1
J gene: TRBJ2-1
CDR3 protein: CASSARDRSNEQFF
CDR3 DNA: TGTGCCAGCAGTGCCCGGGACAGGTCCAATGAGCAGTTCTTC

clone size: many
D gene: -
V gene: TRBV7-8
J gene: TRBJ2-3
CDR3 protein: CASSLDWTDTQYF
CDR3 DNA: TGTGCCAGCAGCTTAGACTGGACAGATACGCAGTATTTT